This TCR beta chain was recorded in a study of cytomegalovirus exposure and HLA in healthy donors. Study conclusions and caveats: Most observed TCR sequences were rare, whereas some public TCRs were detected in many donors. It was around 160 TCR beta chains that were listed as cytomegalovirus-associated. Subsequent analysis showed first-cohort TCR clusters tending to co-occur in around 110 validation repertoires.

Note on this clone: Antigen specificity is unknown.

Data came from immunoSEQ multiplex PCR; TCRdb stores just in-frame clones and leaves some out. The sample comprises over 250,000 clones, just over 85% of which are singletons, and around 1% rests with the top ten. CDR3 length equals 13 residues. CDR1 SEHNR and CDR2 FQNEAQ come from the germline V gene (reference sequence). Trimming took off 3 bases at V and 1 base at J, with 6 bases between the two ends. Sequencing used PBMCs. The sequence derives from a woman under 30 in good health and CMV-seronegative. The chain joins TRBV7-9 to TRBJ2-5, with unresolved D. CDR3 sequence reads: CASSFQRQETQYF. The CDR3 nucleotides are TGTGCCAGCAGCTTTCAGCGCCAAGAGACCCAGTACTTC.